Following are 27 T cell receptor beta chains from one sample sequenced in a study of regulatory T cells in long-lasting Graves disease. Investigators prepared the TCR beta libraries by applying iRepertoire HTBI primers and Arm-PCR of CDR3 regions. TCRdb reanalysed the multiplex PCR reads using MiXCR and keeps one entry per CDR3 protein. The sample has roughly 500,000 distinct CDR3 sequences, around 12% seen once; the top ten hold roughly 8.2%. As to time point: newly diagnosed GD, antithyroid drugs for less than 3 months. Extracted PBMC RNA gave rise to the TCR library. These data are also associated with another study on T cells in Graves' hyperthyroidism and ophthalmopathy.

The sample was peripheral blood mononuclear cells (PBMCs), taken at new diagnosis, from a patient treated with antithyroid drugs. These receptors were taken from a woman aged 30 to 39 with Graves disease.

This clonotype was detected many times. CDR3 protein: CASSSANSEGYGYTF. The DNA of the CDR3 is TGTGCCAGCAGCTCGGCCAATTCAGAGGGCTATGGCTACACCTTC. The rearrangement uses TRBV7-2 and TRBJ1-2; D is unresolved. CDR3 length: 15 amino acids. Germline V lookup: CDR1 SGHTA, CDR2 FQGNSA. V shed 4 bases and J shed 4 bases, with 16 bases lying between them.

This clonotype was detected many times. V is TRBV20-1 and J is TRBJ2-7; D unclear. CDR3 size: 13 residues. Germline CDR1 and CDR2: DFQATT and SNEGSKA (reference sequence). V lost 1 base and J 3 bases, leaving 10 bases between the germline ends. CDR3 residues: CSARGSRDYEQYF. The DNA for the CDR3 is TGCAGTGCTAGAGGAAGCAGAGACTACGAGCAGTACTTC.

This clonotype occurred many times. This chain connects TRBV2 to TRBJ1-5; D remains unclear. V dropped 3 bases and J dropped 5 bases, with 11 bases sitting between them. CDR3 size: 14 residues. CDR1 SNHLY and CDR2 FYNNEI come from the germline V gene. DNA for the CDR3: TGTGCCAGCAGTGAGGGGTATGGGGATCAGCCCCAGCATTTT. Translating it yields CASSEGYGDQPQHF.

This clonotype was seen at least ten times. DNA of the CDR3: TGTGCCAGCAGCTTAGCGGCAGACGATCAAGAGACCCAGTACTTC. It is translated as CASSLAADDQETQYF. This chain uses TRBV7-9 with TRBJ2-5; D is unclear. The CDR3 contains 15 residues. Germline V gives CDR1 SEHNR, CDR2 FQNEAQ (reference sequence). Trimming cost V 0 bases and J 2 bases, with 10 bases left between them.

The chain joins TRBV2 to TRBJ1-2; D is perhaps TRBD1 (5 bases). Looked up from germline, CDR1 is SNHLY and CDR2 is FYNNEI. The CDR3 runs to 14 residues. Trimming removed 6 bases from V and 0 bases from J, with 11 bases in between. CDR3: CASRATESNYGYTF. CDR3 in DNA: TGTGCCAGCAGAGCGACAGAATCTAACTATGGCTACACCTTC.

At least ten counts were recorded for this clonotype. The chain combines TRBV11-2 with TRBJ1-2, with 7 bases lining up with TRBD1. The germline gives CDR1 SGHAT, CDR2 FQNNGV. The V gene end was trimmed by 5 bases and the J gene end by 1 base; junction bases not matched to a gene: 1. The CDR3 covers 13 residues. The CDR3 region has the DNA TGTGCCAGCAGCACAGGGGTTAACTATGGCTACACCTTC. As protein: CASSTGVNYGYTF.

This clonotype occurred many times. The chain recombines TRBV28 with TRBJ1-6; D is unresolved. Germline CDR1 is MDHEN and CDR2 is SYDVKM. CDR3 length: 16 residues. V was pared by 5 bases and J by 9 bases, with 20 bases between. Here the CDR3 reads CASSSSSFPMGSPLHF. Written as DNA, the CDR3 is TGTGCCAGCAGTAGTAGTTCCTTCCCAATGGGTTCACCCCTCCACTTT.

The rearrangement uses TRBV5-1 and TRBJ2-1, with D perhaps matching TRBD2 (5 bases). Germline CDR1 reads SGHRS; CDR2 reads YFSETQ. The CDR3 totals 13 residues. Deletions cut 4 bases from V and 9 bases from J, with 14 bases between. CDR3 sequence: CASSPTNSAEQFF. The DNA of the CDR3 is TGCGCCAGCAGCCCGACTAATTCCGCTGAGCAGTTCTTC.

A word on this clonotype: A read error may explain this, as a much larger clone is one base away. The CDR3 reads CASSLATDTSNYGYTF. CDR3 sequence (DNA): TGTGCCAGCAGCTTAGCGACGGACACTTCTAACTATGGCTACACCTTC. The chain couples TRBV7-9 to TRBJ1-2; TRBD1 is a possible D gene (5 bases). V was cut by 0 bases and J by 0 bases, with 11 bases left in between. CDR1 is SEHNR and CDR2 is FQNEAQ in the germline V gene (reference sequence). This CDR3 spans 16 amino acids.

The sample holds a few counts of this clonotype. The chain links TRBV6-2 or TRBV6-3 to TRBJ1-4; D might be TRBD1 (6 bases). The CDR3 sequence is 16 residues long. Trimming took off 6 bases at V and 1 base at J, with 15 bases between the two ends. The germline V gene encodes CDR1 MNHEY and CDR2 SVGEGT. CDR3 nucleotides: TGTGCCAGCAGCTCCAACCCGACAGGAACTAATGAAAAACTGTTTTTT. Amino acids: CASSSNPTGTNEKLFF.

CDR3 region: CASSDQQGGYNEQFF. In nucleotides, the CDR3 is TGCGCCAGCAGTGATCAGCAGGGGGGCTACAATGAGCAGTTCTTC. The rearrangement uses TRBV10-1 and TRBJ2-1; a possible D gene is TRBD1 (7 bases). The CDR3 totals 15 residues. The germline V and J ends were trimmed by 3 bases and 3 bases, with 12 bases remaining between them. From germline, CDR1 is WNHNN and CDR2 SYGVQD (reference sequence).

This clonotype occurred many times. V gene TRBV10-2 combines with J gene TRBJ2-1; D call uncertain. The CDR3 extends over 13 amino acids. Germline values: CDR1 WSHSY, CDR2 SAAADI. V was clipped by 5 bases and J by 10 bases, with 15 bases between them. DNA for the CDR3: TGCGCCAGCAGTACGGACCCCTTCGAGGAGCAGTTCTTC. Its protein product is CASSTDPFEEQFF.

This clonotype was picked up many times. The chain combines TRBV12-3 or TRBV12-4 with TRBJ1-1; tentatively, D is TRBD1 (6 bases). With 7 bases removed from V and 1 base from J, the gap between germline ends came to 16 bases. This CDR3 spans 15 amino acids. The CDR3 here is CASIPKGGSNTEAFF. The CDR3 coding sequence is TGTGCCAGCATCCCAAAAGGGGGTTCGAACACTGAAGCTTTCTTT.

This clonotype has ten or more counts. The CDR3 reads CASSPRTSGRAYEQYF. CDR3 nucleotide sequence: TGTGCCAGCAGCCCACGGACTAGCGGGAGGGCCTACGAGCAGTACTTC. The V gene is TRBV13, the J gene TRBJ2-7, with TRBD2 identical over 15 bases. The CDR3 covers 16 residues. Germline CDR1 is PRHDT and CDR2 is FYEKMQ (reference sequence). V gave up 5 bases and J gave up 2 bases; unmatched junction bases: 4.

This clonotype has a count of ten or more. This rearrangement joins TRBV28 to TRBJ2-1; tentative D call: TRBD1 (5 bases). The CDR3 is made up of 15 amino acids. Germline CDR1 reads MDHEN; CDR2 reads SYDVKM. Trimming stripped 6 bases from V and 0 bases from J, with 12 bases between. This chain's CDR3 is CASRGSGFSYNEQFF. As DNA, the CDR3 is TGTGCCAGCAGAGGATCAGGGTTCTCCTACAATGAGCAGTTCTTC.

This clonotype was detected a few times. This chain joins TRBV19 and TRBJ2-2, with D tentatively TRBD1 or TRBD2 (7 bases each). V was pared by 4 bases and J by 9 bases, with 21 bases between. CDR1 and CDR2 (germline): LNHDA, SQIVND (reference sequence). The CDR3 has 16 residues. This chain's CDR3 is CASSKRGLADFRELFF. CDR3 DNA: TGTGCCAGTAGTAAGAGGGGGCTAGCGGATTTTCGGGAGCTGTTTTTT.

This clonotype was observed many times. V and J are TRBV6-2 or TRBV6-3 and TRBJ2-5; 10 positions agree with TRBD2. The CDR3 is 16 amino acids. Germline CDR1 is MNHEY and CDR2 is SVGEGT. Trimming at V came to 4 bases and at J to 5 bases, leaving 10 bases not matched to a gene. The DNA of the CDR3 is TGTGCCAGCAGTTCAGCGGGAGGGCCGAGGGGGGAGACCCAGTACTTC. The encoded protein is CASSSAGGPRGETQYF.

This clonotype came up many times. This chain connects TRBV19 to TRBJ1-1; D ambiguous. Germline assignment: CDR1 LNHDA and CDR2 SQIVND (reference sequence). Trimming took off 0 bases at V and 9 bases at J, with 17 bases between the two ends. This CDR3 is 15 amino acids long. The CDR3 loop is CASSIDLGHKVQAFF. In DNA, the CDR3 is TGTGCCAGTAGTATAGATCTCGGGCACAAAGTACAAGCTTTCTTT.

This clonotype was seen a handful of times. The chain carries TRBV28 and TRBJ2-1; D is unresolved. This CDR3 spans 15 amino acids. Per germline, CDR1 MDHEN and CDR2 SYDVKM. V lost 6 bases, J lost 4 bases, and 16 bases lay in between. The CDR3 DNA is TGTGCCAGCAGGTGGGGATTTAACACTTACAATGAGCAGTTCTTC. This sequence encodes CASRWGFNTYNEQFF. The complete variable domain, with remaining parts taken from reference TRBV28 and TRBJ2-1, reads DVKVTQSSRYLVKRTGEKVFLECVQDMDHENMFWYRQDPGLGLRLIYFSYDVKMKEKGDIPEGYSVSREKKERFSLILESASTNQTSMYLCASRWGFNTYNEQFFGPGTRLTVL.

This clonotype was counted many times. The chain couples TRBV7-8 to TRBJ2-1; D gene ambiguous. Trimming took 1 base from V and 5 from J, leaving 6 bases between them. This CDR3 region has 13 residues. Germline V gene sequence: CDR1 SGHVS, CDR2 FQNEAQ. CDR3 nucleotides: TGTGCCAGCAGCTTAGACCATAACAATGAGCAGTTCTTC. This encodes CASSLDHNNEQFF.

There are many counts of this clonotype. This chain links TRBV9 with TRBJ2-1; D assignment may be TRBD1 or TRBD2 (6 bases each). CDR3 length: 17 residues. The germline gives CDR1 SGDLS, CDR2 YYNGEE. Trimming stripped 2 bases from V and 3 bases from J, with 18 bases between. CDR3 protein: CASSVLPHREVYNEQFF. DNA for the CDR3: TGTGCCAGCAGCGTCCTCCCCCACAGGGAGGTCTACAATGAGCAGTTCTTC.

The rearrangement joins TRBV4-3 to TRBJ1-4; D is unclear. There are 16 residues in the CDR3. The V gene's germline CDR1 is LGHNA and CDR2 YSLEER. The V end was cut by 1 base, the J end by 8 bases, with 17 bases between. CDR3 bases: TGCGCCAGCAGCCAAGTTTGGGATTCGACGGGGGAAAAACTGTTTTTT. It codes for CASSQVWDSTGEKLFF.

There are a few counts of this clonotype. The gene calls are TRBV19 and TRBJ1-5; the match to TRBD1 covers 7 bases. Losses at the gene ends were 0 bases for V and 7 bases for J; bases not matched to a gene: 6. CDR1 and CDR2 from the germline V gene are LNHDA and SQIVND (reference sequence). The CDR3 runs 15 residues. The CDR3 region has the DNA TGTGCCAGTAGTATAGATCCAGGGGGAAGACAGCCCCAGCATTTT. Its translation: CASSIDPGGRQPQHF.

This clonotype was detected many times. The V gene is TRBV11-2, the J gene TRBJ2-3; D not certain. This CDR3 spans 16 amino acids. With 3 bases removed from V and 2 bases from J, the gap between germline ends came to 15 bases. Germline CDR1 reads SGHAT; CDR2 reads FQNNGV. The DNA for the CDR3 is TGTGCCAGCAGCTTTCAGTATGGCGGTCCCACAGATACGCAGTATTTT. Amino acids: CASSFQYGGPTDTQYF.

Worth noting for this clonotype: One base away lies a much larger clone, so this may be a sequencing read error. This chain joins TRBV11-2 and TRBJ2-1; 12 bases map to TRBD2. Germline CDR1 reads SGHAT; CDR2 reads FQNNGV. The CDR3 length is 17 residues. CDR3 nucleotides: TGTGCCAGCGGCTTAGCGCAACTAGCGGGAGGTTACAATGAGCAGTTCTTC. Its protein product is CASGLAQLAGGYNEQFF.

The chain recombines TRBV6-2 or TRBV6-3 with TRBJ2-1; D tentatively reads TRBD1 or TRBD2 (5 bases each). V dropped 4 bases and J dropped 6 bases, with 13 bases sitting between them. CDR1 is MNHEY, CDR2 SVGEGT, per germline. The CDR3 loop spans 14 amino acids. CDR3 nucleotides: TGTGCCAGCAGTTCGCCGCCGGGACGCAATGAGCAGTTCTTC. Amino acid sequence: CASSSPPGRNEQFF.

V usage is TRBV19 and J usage is TRBJ2-3; D remains ambiguous. V lost 6 bases to trimming and J lost 2 bases, with 15 bases between them. In germline, CDR1 is LNHDA, CDR2 SQIVND (reference sequence). The CDR3 is made up of 15 amino acids. The CDR3: CASRRHELSTDTQYF. CDR3 coding DNA: TGTGCCAGTAGACGACACGAGCTGTCCACAGATACGCAGTATTTT.